This TCR beta chain was obtained from a study of T cells in localized non-small cell lung cancer. Overall study results and limits: Sequencing involved a lone tumor region, leaving heterogeneity possible. T cell clonality was highest in uninvolved adjacent lung, above tumor.

Sequencing was performed with immunoSEQ multiplex PCR; in TCRdb, only in-frame clones are kept and a portion is missing. The sample lists around 36,000 clones; more than 75% were seen once. Trimming stripped 0 bases from V and 2 bases from J, with 15 bases between. The CDR3 sequence is 16 residues long. CDR1 and CDR2 from the germline V gene are SGDLS and YYNGEE. Regarding this clone: Its antigen remains unknown.

This material consisted of PBMCs, taken before any cancer treatment. The clonotype originates from a woman between 35 and 75 years old with stage II squamous cell lung carcinoma. V is TRBV9 and J is TRBJ2-7; tentative D call: TRBD2 (6 bases). This CDR3 is CASSVEGGTQTYEQYF. The CDR3 coding sequence is TGTGCCAGCAGCGTAGAAGGCGGGACCCAAACCTACGAGCAGTACTTC.